This T cell receptor beta chain comes out of a study of PD-L1 blockade in urothelial cancer. Trimming cost V 6 bases and J 6 bases; bases outside gene matches: 11. The CDR3 is 15 residues long. Germline loops: CDR1 SGDLS, CDR2 YYNGEE. Using immunoSEQ multiplex PCR, the repertoire was profiled, and TCRdb retains in-frame clones only, with some absent. Found here are about 45,000 clones, about nine tenths of them singletons; the top ten hold about 4%. The sample here was PBMCs, taken around atezolizumab (anti-PD-L1) treatment. This chain connects TRBV9 to TRBJ2-1; 8 bases agree with TRBD2. This clonotype originated in an elderly man with urothelial cancer. The CDR3 nucleotides are TGTGCCAGCACCCAAAGCGGGAGACATTTCAATGAGCAGTTCTTC. It is translated as CASTQSGRHFNEQFF. Full variable domain (remainder filled in from reference TRBV9 and TRBJ2-1): DSGVTQTPKHLITATGQRVTLRCSPRSGDLSVYWYQQSLDQGLQFLIQYYNGEERAKGNILERFSAQQFPDLHSELNLSSLELGDSALYFCASTQSGRHFNEQFFGPGTRLTVL.